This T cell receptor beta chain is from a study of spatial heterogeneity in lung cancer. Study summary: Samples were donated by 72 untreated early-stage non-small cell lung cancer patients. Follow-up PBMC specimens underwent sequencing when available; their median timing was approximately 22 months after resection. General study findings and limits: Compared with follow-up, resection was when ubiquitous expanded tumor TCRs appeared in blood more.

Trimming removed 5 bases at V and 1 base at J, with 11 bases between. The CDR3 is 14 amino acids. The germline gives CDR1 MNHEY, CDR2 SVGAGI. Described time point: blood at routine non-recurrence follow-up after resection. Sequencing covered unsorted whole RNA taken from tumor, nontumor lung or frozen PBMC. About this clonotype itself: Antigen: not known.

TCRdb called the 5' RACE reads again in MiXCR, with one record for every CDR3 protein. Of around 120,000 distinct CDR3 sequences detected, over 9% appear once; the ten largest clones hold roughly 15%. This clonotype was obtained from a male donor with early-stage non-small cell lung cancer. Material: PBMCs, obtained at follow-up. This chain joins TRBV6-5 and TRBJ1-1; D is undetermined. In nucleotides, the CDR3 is TGTGCCAGCAGTCCGGGAGGAAGGAACACTGAAGCTTTCTTT. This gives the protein CASSPGGRNTEAFF.